The present entry profiles one T cell receptor (beta chain) with its context. Amplification of TCR alpha and beta CDR3 regions from RNA used iRepertoire nested multiplex PCR. Each CDR3 protein gets one entry after TCRdb re-called the multiplex PCR reads with MiXCR. Altogether under 150,000 distinct CDR3 sequences are present, about 25% being singletons, with the ten largest covering about a quarter. This record belongs to a study of glioma-infiltrating T cells. The receptor's source is a human donor with low-grade glioma or glioblastoma, undergoing nonglioma brain surgery, or in good health (not recorded which). Sequencing was carried out using glioma tissue, nonneoplastic brain tissue, or PBMCs (not recorded which).

Here the CDR3 DNA reads TGCGCCAGCAGCCAACCCGGGACCGAGCAGTACGTC. It encodes CASSQPGTEQYV. The J gene is TRBJ2-7, the V gene TRBV7-9; D tentatively reads TRBD1 or TRBD2 (5 bases each). From germline, CDR1 is SEHNR and CDR2 FQNEAQ (reference sequence). The CDR3 is 12 residues long.